A selection of T cell receptor beta chains follows, all from one sample in a study of control samples from healthy donors and cancer patients. Only in-frame clones appear in the TCRdb table, and some are missing; sequencing was by immunoSEQ multiplex PCR. Of about 85,000 clones listed, roughly 90% were seen once; the top ten hold around 6%. The source material was blood. The receptors were sampled from a man aged 50 to 60 in good health. Both conserved end residues are part of each CDR3. The D gene is left open where the match is weak. The listing skips clone size in some rows; elsewhere it reads once, few, many or a size class.

clone size | J gene | D gene | V gene | CDR3 DNA | CDR3 protein
- | TRBJ2-7 | - | TRBV29-1 | TGCAGCGTTGTCCTCCGTTCGGAATACGAGCAGTACTTC | CSVVLRSEYEQYF
once | TRBJ1-1 | - | TRBV2 | TGTGCCAGCAGTGAAAGAGCCATGAACACTGAAGCTTTCTTT | CASSERAMNTEAFF
- | TRBJ2-1 | - | TRBV9 | TGTGCCAGCAGCGTAGGGGGGGCCAGCTACAATGAGCAGTTCTTC | CASSVGGASYNEQFF
once | TRBJ1-1 | - | TRBV7-9 | TGTGCCAGCAGCTGGGCGGGAGGGTCTATCACTGAAGCTTTCTTT | CASSWAGGSITEAFF
- | TRBJ1-5 | - | TRBV27 | TGTGCCAGCAAACGACGGGGATGGAATCAGCCCCAGCATTTT | CASKRRGWNQPQHF
- | TRBJ2-1 | - | TRBV24-1 | TGTGCCACCAGTGATTTGCCCGGAAGGGGGGGGTCTAATGAGCAGTTCTTC | CATSDLPGRGGSNEQFF
- | TRBJ2-3 | - | TRBV19 | TGTGCCAGTAGTATAGGTCCCCAGACTCACACAGATACGCAGTATTTT | CASSIGPQTHTDTQYF
- | TRBJ2-1 | - | TRBV7-3 | TGTGCCAGCAGCTTAACACTGGGCAATGAGCAGTTCTTC | CASSLTLGNEQFF
- | TRBJ2-1 | TRBD2 | TRBV7-3 | TGTGCCAGCAGCTTACTAGCGGGGAGCTCCTACAATGAGCAGTTCTTC | CASSLLAGSSYNEQFF
- | TRBJ1-2 | - | TRBV3-1/TRBV3-2 | TGTGCCAGCAGCCCCGGGCGAGCTTATGGCTACACCTTC | CASSPGRAYGYTF
- | TRBJ2-6 | TRBD1 | TRBV27 | TGTGCCAGCAGTTTACTCCGGGACAGGGGGCCTTCTGGGGCCAACGTCCTGACTTTC | CASSLLRDRGPSGANVLTF
- | TRBJ1-1 | - | TRBV3-1/TRBV3-2 | TGTGCCAGCAGCCAAGGAGGGTTGGGGGAAGCTTTCTTT | CASSQGGLGEAFF
- | TRBJ1-5 | - | TRBV10-2 | TGCGCCAGCAGTGAGTCGGCAGGCGATCAGCCCCAGCATTTT | CASSESAGDQPQHF
once | TRBJ2-1 | - | TRBV5-1 | TGCGCCAGCAGCTTCCGCGACACCTACAATGAGCAGTTCTTC | CASSFRDTYNEQFF
- | TRBJ1-5 | - | TRBV2 | TGTGCCAGCAGTAACGAAAGGGTAAGCAATCAGCCCCAGCATTTT | CASSNERVSNQPQHF
- | TRBJ1-3 | - | TRBV10-1 | TGCGCCAGCAGTGAGGCTGGGAATGAAAACACCATATATTTT | CASSEAGNENTIYF
once | TRBJ1-2 | - | TRBV7-3 | TGTGCCAGAGGGGAGTATCATGGCTACACCTTC | CARGEYHGYTF
- | TRBJ2-5 | TRBD2 | TRBV3-1/TRBV3-2 | TGTGCCAGCAGCCAACGGCCTAGCGGGGGCCAAGAGACCCAGTACTTC | CASSQRPSGGQETQYF